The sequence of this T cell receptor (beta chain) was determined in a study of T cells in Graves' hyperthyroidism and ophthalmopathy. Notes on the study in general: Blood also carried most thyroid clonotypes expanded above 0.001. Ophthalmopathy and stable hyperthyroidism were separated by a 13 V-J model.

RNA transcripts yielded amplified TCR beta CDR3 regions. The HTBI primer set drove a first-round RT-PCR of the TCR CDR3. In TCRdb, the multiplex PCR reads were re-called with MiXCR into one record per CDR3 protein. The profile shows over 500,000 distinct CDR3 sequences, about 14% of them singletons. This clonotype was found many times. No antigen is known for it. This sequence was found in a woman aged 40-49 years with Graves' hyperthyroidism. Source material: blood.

CDR3 nucleotides: TGTGCCAGCAGTTACTTCACCGAGAGGGGGAATGCAACTAATGAAAAACTGTTTTTT. Residues: CASSYFTERGNATNEKLFF. This sequence joins TRBV6-5 and TRBJ1-4; maybe TRBD1 (6 bases). Germline V gives CDR1 MNHEY, CDR2 SVGAGI. The length of the CDR3 is 19 residues. Trimming stripped 1 base from V and 0 bases from J, with 18 bases between.